These 25 T cell receptor beta chains were all obtained from the same sample, sequenced in a study of CD8 T cells in Susac syndrome. RNA, at roughly 0.5 to 1 ug, was reverse transcribed with random hexamers. One entry per CDR3 protein results from TCRdb running MiXCR on the immunoSEQ multiplex PCR reads. This table holds 20,000 to 25,000 distinct CDR3 sequences, about 92% found once. The sequenced material came from CD8+ T cells from PBMCs. These receptors were collected from a human donor in good health.

The chain recombines TRBV11-2 with TRBJ2-3; 7 bases align to TRBD2. The ends lost 0 bases at V and 3 bases at J; junction bases unmatched: 6. Germline V CDR1 and CDR2: SGHAT, FQNNGV. The CDR3 consists of 16 residues. The CDR3 loop is CASSLDGWGGTDTQYF. The CDR3 coding sequence is TGTGCCAGCAGCTTAGATGGGTGGGGGGGAACAGATACGCAGTATTTT.

V and J are TRBV7-9 and TRBJ1-1, with 9 bases matching TRBD1. The CDR3 has 14 residues. The germline V gene has CDR1 SEHNR and CDR2 FQNEAQ (reference sequence). The ends lost 4 bases at V and 8 bases at J; junction bases unmatched: 8. CDR3 sequence (DNA): TGTGCCAGCAGCTGGGGACAGGGCTTGAAGGAAGCTTTCTTT. Amino acid sequence: CASSWGQGLKEAFF.

The chain has TRBV4-3 and TRBJ1-1, with unresolved D. V dropped 0 bases and J dropped 4 bases, with 6 bases sitting between them. Germline V gene sequence: CDR1 LGHNA, CDR2 YSLEER. The CDR3 extends over 13 amino acids. The CDR3 DNA follows: TGCGCCAGCAGCCAAGATAGGACCACTGAAGCTTTCTTT. Translating gives CASSQDRTTEAFF.

V is TRBV5-1 and J is TRBJ2-7; 7 bases match TRBD1. The CDR3 runs 15 residues. The germline gives CDR1 SGHRS, CDR2 YFSETQ. The junction had 10 bases not matched to a gene; V was cut back by 0 bases and J by 7 bases. In nucleotides, the CDR3 is TGCGCCAGCAGCTTGGTTGGGACAGAGCATGGTGAGCAGTACTTC. This gives the protein CASSLVGTEHGEQYF.

The chain couples TRBV5-6 to TRBJ2-5; no definite D call. CDR3 size: 13 residues. The V end was cut by 2 bases, the J end by 9 bases, with 14 bases between. Germline-derived CDR1 and CDR2 are SGHDT and YYEEEE. The CDR3 protein is CASSFQGIGSQYF. For the CDR3, the DNA is TGTGCCAGCAGCTTTCAAGGGATCGGGTCCCAGTACTTC.

V gene TRBV9 combines with J gene TRBJ2-1, with 9 bases identical to TRBD2. V gave up 0 bases and J gave up 5 bases; unmatched junction bases: 9. This CDR3 contains 17 residues. Looked up from germline, CDR1 is SGDLS and CDR2 is YYNGEE. The CDR3: CASSVAGAGGNNNEQFF. The CDR3, as DNA: TGTGCCAGCAGCGTAGCTGGGGCGGGGGGGAACAACAATGAGCAGTTCTTC.

V usage is TRBV7-6 and J usage is TRBJ1-6, with 8 positions matching TRBD1. Losses at the gene ends were 1 base for V and 7 bases for J; bases not matched to a gene: 6. The CDR3 sequence is 16 residues long. CDR1 and CDR2 (germline): SGHVS, FNYEAQ. The CDR3 DNA follows: TGTGCCAGCAGCTTAGTTACAGGGGGAGCCAATTCACCCCTCCACTTT. Translation: CASSLVTGGANSPLHF.

The rearrangement links TRBV14 to TRBJ2-2, with a tentative D call TRBD2 (5 bases). V was cut by 4 bases and J by 4 bases, with 13 bases left in between. Per the germline V gene, CDR1 is SGHDN and CDR2 is FVKESK. This CDR3 spans 15 amino acids. The CDR3 DNA is TGTGCCAGCAGCCCCGGACCCGAGGGCACCGGGGAGCTGTTTTTT. Its translation is CASSPGPEGTGELFF.

This chain connects TRBV4-3 to TRBJ1-3, with D hard to call. The CDR3 runs 15 residues. V lost 2 bases to trimming and J lost 0 bases, with 8 bases between them. From germline, CDR1 is LGHNA and CDR2 YSLEER. CDR3 amino acids: CASSQTEISGNTIYF. For the CDR3, the DNA is TGCGCCAGCAGCCAAACCGAAATCTCTGGAAACACCATATATTTT.

This clonotype was counted only a few times. CDR3 protein: CASSASGRSYEQYF. As DNA, the CDR3 is TGTGCCAGCAGTGCCTCGGGCAGATCCTACGAGCAGTACTTC. This chain links TRBV2 with TRBJ2-7; D gene uncertain. Germline CDR1 is SNHLY and CDR2 is FYNNEI. The CDR3 sequence is 14 residues long. V lost 4 bases, J lost 1 base, and 11 bases lay in between.

This rearrangement joins TRBV4-3 to TRBJ1-2, with no clear D. V was cut by 0 bases and J by 7 bases, with 15 bases left in between. CDR3 length equals 15 residues. Germline loops: CDR1 LGHNA, CDR2 YSLEER. The DNA for the CDR3 is TGCGCCAGCAGCCAAGATTGGAGGACGACCGGTGGCTACACCTTC. Translating it yields CASSQDWRTTGGYTF.

The gene calls are TRBV20-1 and TRBJ2-1; tentative D call: TRBD1 (6 bases). This CDR3 is 16 amino acids long. V gave up 1 base and J gave up 2 bases, with 15 bases separating them. CDR1 DFQATT and CDR2 SNEGSKA come from the germline V gene (reference sequence). The CDR3 DNA is TGCAGTGCTAGAGGCCTGAGGGGGAGAACCTACAATGAGCAGTTCTTC. Translating it yields CSARGLRGRTYNEQFF.

This sequence joins TRBV2 and TRBJ1-2; D gene ambiguous. CDR3 size: 12 residues. The germline V and J ends were trimmed by 9 bases and 4 bases, with 12 bases remaining between them. Germline assignment: CDR1 SNHLY and CDR2 FYNNEI. Here the CDR3 DNA reads TGTGCCAGATCGGAGGGTTCCTATGGCTACACCTTC. Protein: CARSEGSYGYTF.

V gene TRBV7-9 combines with J gene TRBJ2-2; 9 nucleotides align to TRBD1. The CDR3 is 17 residues long. CDR1 is SEHNR and CDR2 is FQNEAQ in the germline V gene (reference sequence). V gave up 5 bases and J gave up 6 bases; unmatched junction bases: 13. The CDR3 DNA is TGTGCCAGCAGCCCACTCGCGGGACAGGGAGTCGCCGGGGAGCTGTTTTTT. This codes for CASSPLAGQGVAGELFF.

The chain recombines TRBV5-6 with TRBJ2-7, with D uncertain. The CDR3 has 14 amino acids. Per the germline V gene, CDR1 is SGHDT and CDR2 is YYEEEE. V shed 1 base and J shed 1 base, with 9 bases lying between them. The CDR3 coding sequence is TGTGCCAGCAGCTTGAAGTTCGGTTCCTACGAGCAGTACTTC. Translating it yields CASSLKFGSYEQYF. The full variable domain, rest sourced from reference TRBV5-6 and TRBJ2-7, is DAGVTQSPTHLIKTRGQQVTLRCSPKSGHDTVSWYQQALGQGPQFIFQYYEEEERQRGNFPDRFSGHQFPNYSSELNVNALLLGDSALYLCASSLKFGSYEQYFGPGTRLTVT.

This chain connects TRBV29-1 to TRBJ2-1; TRBD2 matches 7 bases. V shed 3 bases, J shed 6 bases, and the junction held 5 bases outside the gene matches. Germline V gives CDR1 SQVTM, CDR2 ANQGSEA. The CDR3 spans 13 residues. The CDR3 spells CSVEGGDPNEQFF. CDR3 bases: TGCAGCGTTGAGGGGGGGGACCCCAATGAGCAGTTCTTC.

The chain is built from TRBV25-1 and TRBJ2-1, with D hard to call. Trimming pared 0 bases from V and 0 bases from J, leaving 12 bases between. This CDR3 comprises 17 residues. From germline, CDR1 is MGHDK and CDR2 SYGVNS. CDR3 sequence: CASSEYESAHSYNEQFF. As DNA, the CDR3 is TGTGCCAGCAGTGAATACGAAAGCGCCCACTCCTACAATGAGCAGTTCTTC.

The CDR3 DNA reads as TGTGCCAGCAGCTCACTACAGGGGGCCCATTCACCCCTCCACTTT. Protein product: CASSSLQGAHSPLHF. The chain combines TRBV7-9 with TRBJ1-6; TRBD1 agrees at 9 bases. The V gene's germline CDR1 is SEHNR and CDR2 FQNEAQ (reference sequence). This CDR3 spans 15 amino acids. The V gene end was trimmed by 4 bases and the J gene end by 8 bases; junction bases not matched to a gene: 6.

The chain has TRBV3-1 and TRBJ2-5, with TRBD1 matching 11 bases. This CDR3 is 14 amino acids long. Looked up from germline, CDR1 is LGHDT and CDR2 is YNNKEL (reference sequence). The junction had 7 bases not matched to a gene; V was cut back by 4 bases and J by 9 bases. As DNA, the CDR3 is TGTGCCAGCAGCCCGGGACAGGGGGTTCAGTCCCAGTACTTC. Protein product: CASSPGQGVQSQYF.

The CDR3 coding sequence is TGTGCCAGCAGCTTAGGACACCCGAACACTGAAGCTTTCTTT. As protein: CASSLGHPNTEAFF. The genes are TRBV7-2 and TRBJ1-1; D uncertain. Deletions cut 1 base from V and 1 base from J, with 7 bases between. The CDR3 length is 14 residues. CDR1 is SGHTA, CDR2 FQGNSA, per germline.

V is TRBV13 and J is TRBJ1-4; a possible D gene is TRBD1 (5 bases). V was pared by 0 bases and J by 8 bases, with 10 bases between. The CDR3 contains 14 residues. Germline assignment: CDR1 PRHDT and CDR2 FYEKMQ (reference sequence). CDR3 in amino acids: CASSLGGRREKLFF. CDR3 sequence (DNA): TGTGCCAGCAGCTTAGGGGGGCGACGGGAAAAACTGTTTTTT.

V usage is TRBV3-1 and J usage is TRBJ2-1, with D maybe TRBD2 (5 bases). The CDR3 contains 15 residues. Germline CDR1 is LGHDT and CDR2 is YNNKEL (reference sequence). The V and J ends lost 4 bases and 3 bases respectively, with 13 bases between them. CDR3 amino acids: CASSLDFFHYNEQFF. CDR3 DNA: TGTGCCAGCAGCCTGGACTTCTTTCACTACAATGAGCAGTTCTTC.

The chain is built from TRBV6-2 or TRBV6-3 and TRBJ2-5, with 9 nucleotides matching TRBD1. The CDR3 length is 16 residues. Losses at the gene ends were 5 bases for V and 4 bases for J; bases not matched to a gene: 11. Germline V gene sequence: CDR1 MNHEY, CDR2 SVGEGT. This CDR3 reads CASSPRTGVFRETQYF. The CDR3 bases are TGTGCCAGCAGTCCTAGGACAGGGGTATTCAGAGAGACCCAGTACTTC.

The chain combines TRBV10-3 with TRBJ2-5, with TRBD1 as a possible D gene (6 bases). Between the trimmed V and J ends, which lost 9 bases and 5 bases, there was a span of 22 bases. From germline, CDR1 is ENHRY and CDR2 SYGVKD. The CDR3 has 15 residues. CDR3 DNA: TGTGCCATGTCCGCCGGAGACCCAGGGGAGGAGACCCAGTACTTC. Translating gives CAMSAGDPGEETQYF.

V usage is TRBV7-9 and J usage is TRBJ2-3; D gene uncertain. This CDR3 region has 15 residues. Per germline, CDR1 SEHNR and CDR2 FQNEAQ (reference sequence). V dropped 0 bases and J dropped 1 base, with 8 bases sitting between them. The CDR3 reads CASSLALGGTDTQYF. The DNA for the CDR3 is TGTGCCAGCAGCTTAGCGCTCGGAGGCACAGATACGCAGTATTTT. Full variable domain (remainder filled in from reference TRBV7-9 and TRBJ2-3): DTGVSQNPRHKITKRGQNVTFRCDPISEHNRLYWYRQTLGQGPEFLTYFQNEAQLEKSRLLSDRFSAERPKGSFSTLEIQRTEQGDSAMYLCASSLALGGTDTQYFGPGTRLTVL.